The rows below give T cell receptor beta chains drawn from one sample of a study of T cell clonotyping in hematopoietic cell transplantation. Only in-frame clones appear in the TCRdb table, and some are missing; sequencing was by immunoSEQ multiplex PCR. The table lists 15,000 to 20,000 clones, roughly 80% of them singletons, with around 17% in the top ten. The sample here was peripheral blood mononuclear cells, taken before stem cell transplant. These receptors all stem from a man in his fifties or sixties with acute myeloid leukemia. Some clones in this sample may be carry-over from other donors' samples. Each CDR3 is given with its conserved first and last residue. The D gene is left open where the match is weak. Some rows mark clone size as missing; the rest say once, few, many or name a class of expanded clone.

v_call	j_call	clone_size	d_call	cdr3_aa	cdr3_nt
TRBV7-3	TRBJ2-7	.	.	CASSLTGAEQYF	TGTGCCAGCAGCTTAACAGGGGCAGAGCAGTACTTC
TRBV7-2	TRBJ2-1	.	TRBD2	CASSQRRTSEQREQFF	TGTGCCAGCAGCCAACGCCGGACTAGCGAACAAAGGGAGCAGTTCTTC
TRBV7-2	TRBJ2-5	once	.	CASSLISQETQYF	TGTGCCAGCAGCTTAATTTCTCAAGAGACCCAGTACTTC
TRBV7-2	TRBJ1-1	.	.	CASSLGTWVEAFF	TGTGCCAGCAGCTTAGGAACTTGGGTAGAAGCTTTCTTT
TRBV27	TRBJ2-7	once	.	CASSPLSGSKLMEQYF	TGTGCCAGCAGTCCCCTGTCAGGGTCCAAATTAATGGAGCAGTACTTC
TRBV6-6	TRBJ2-2	.	.	CATGGTNTGELFF	TGTGCCACCGGGGGAACGAACACCGGGGAGCTGTTTTTT
TRBV11-3	TRBJ2-3	.	.	CASGESRLGNTQYF	TGTGCCAGCGGGGAATCGAGGTTGGGGAATACGCAGTATTTT
TRBV7-2	TRBJ2-1	.	.	CASSLDRGSYNEQFF	TGTGCCAGCAGCTTAGACCGGGGCTCCTACAATGAGCAGTTCTTC
TRBV6-1	TRBJ1-3	.	.	CASSEPNQGPKAIYF	TGTGCCAGCAGTGAACCCAACCAGGGACCCAAAGCCATATATTTT
TRBV10-3	TRBJ1-2	few	.	CAISESEGNGYTF	TGTGCCATCAGTGAGTCAGAAGGGAACGGCTACACCTTC
TRBV5-1	TRBJ1-5	.	.	CASSWEGIHSNQPQHF	TGCGCCAGCAGCTGGGAGGGGATTCATAGCAATCAGCCCCAGCATTTT
TRBV19	TRBJ1-2	once	.	CASSIGQRTRIGYTF	TGTGCCAGTAGTATAGGGCAGAGAACTCGAATAGGCTACACCTTC
TRBV11-2	TRBJ1-2	few	.	CASRDPGEGHYGYTF	TGTGCCAGCAGGGATCCCGGGGAGGGACACTATGGCTACACCTTC
TRBV11-3	TRBJ2-7	.	TRBD2	CASRASGSDEQYF	TGTGCCAGCAGGGCTAGCGGGAGCGACGAGCAGTACTTC
TRBV6-5	TRBJ1-5	once	.	CASSRDFSQPQHF	TGTGCCAGCAGTCGCGACTTTTCACAGCCCCAGCATTTT
TRBV5-1	TRBJ1-2	.	TRBD1	CASTTGSGQASGYTF	TGCGCCAGCACCACCGGGTCGGGACAGGCGTCTGGCTACACCTTC
TRBV21-1	TRBJ2-2	.	.	CASSKDSTGELFF	TGTGCCAGCAGCAAAGATAGCACCGGGGAGCTGTTTTTT
TRBV10-3	TRBJ1-4	.	.	CAISATAEKLFF	TGTGCCATCAGTGCGACGGCTGAAAAACTGTTTTTT
TRBV5-1	TRBJ2-3	.	.	CASSLGSGEWTDTQYF	TGCGCCAGCAGCTTGGGATCAGGGGAGTGGACAGATACGCAGTATTTT
TRBV5-4	TRBJ1-2	.	.	CASFKDPLRGQAGSYGYTF	TGTGCCAGCTTCAAGGATCCCCTCAGGGGCCAGGCGGGGTCCTATGGCTACACCTTC
TRBV11-3	TRBJ2-1	.	.	CASSLGFWGDTEQFF	TGTGCCAGCAGCTTAGGGTTCTGGGGAGACACTGAGCAGTTCTTC
TRBV11-2	TRBJ2-7	.	TRBD2	CASSLELAGPYEQYF	TGTGCCAGCAGCTTGGAATTAGCGGGTCCCTACGAGCAGTACTTC
TRBV5-8	TRBJ1-6	few	TRBD1	CASSLGQGGNSPLHF	TGTGCCAGCAGCCTGGGACAGGGGGGAAATTCACCCCTCCACTTT
TRBV28	TRBJ1-2	.	TRBD1	CASMGPFSRTGSYGYTF	TGTGCCAGCATGGGCCCTTTTTCTAGGACAGGCAGCTATGGCTACACCTTC
TRBV6-6	TRBJ1-2	.	TRBD1	CASSYSGQESYGYTF	TGTGCCAGCAGTTATTCCGGACAGGAATCATATGGCTACACCTTC
TRBV5-6	TRBJ1-2	hyperexpanded	TRBD1	CASSWDRELGYGYTF	TGTGCCAGCAGCTGGGACAGGGAGTTGGGCTATGGCTACACCTTC
TRBV30	TRBJ1-2	few	.	CAWTRLLMGGRGGYTF	TGTGCCTGGACTCGCCTCCTGATGGGGGGCCGAGGAGGCTACACCTTC
TRBV15	TRBJ2-7	.	TRBD1	CATSRGQGAREQYF	TGTGCCACCAGCAGGGGACAGGGGGCGCGAGAGCAGTACTTC
TRBV30	TRBJ1-6	.	.	CAWSVFSLDIGNSPLHF	TGTGCCTGGAGTGTATTTTCTCTCGACATTGGTAATTCACCCCTCCACTTT
TRBV5-1	TRBJ2-3	.	.	CASSLVAAATDTQYF	TGCGCCAGCAGCTTGGTTGCAGCTGCCACAGATACGCAGTATTTT
TRBV19	TRBJ1-6	.	TRBD1	CANRGPHGTYNSPLHF	TGTGCCAATAGGGGGCCCCACGGAACCTATAATTCACCCCTCCACTTT
TRBV7-8	TRBJ1-2	.	.	CASSYGTHGYTF	TGTGCCAGCAGCTACGGGACTCACGGCTACACCTTC
TRBV5-1	TRBJ1-1	.	.	CASKRQPGGAGTEAFF	TGCGCCAGCAAGCGACAACCCGGAGGGGCGGGTACTGAAGCTTTCTTT
TRBV25-1	TRBJ2-7	.	TRBD1	CASSGGTGASYYEQYF	TGTGCCAGCAGTGGTGGGACAGGGGCGAGTTACTACGAGCAGTACTTC
TRBV30	TRBJ2-5	.	.	CAWEGGTRPETQYF	TGTGCCTGGGAAGGTGGGACCCGCCCAGAGACCCAGTACTTC
TRBV5-6	TRBJ1-2	.	.	CASSFRVGYTF	TGTGCCAGCAGCTTTAGGGTTGGCTACACCTTC
TRBV4-2	TRBJ2-3	few	.	CASSQRTGASTDTQYF	TGTGCCAGCAGCCAAAGGACTGGAGCTAGCACAGATACGCAGTATTTT
TRBV7-6	TRBJ2-3	.	TRBD2	CASSQLAASTDTQYF	TGTGCCAGCAGTCAACTAGCGGCGAGCACAGATACGCAGTATTTT
TRBV4-3	TRBJ1-2	.	TRBD1	CASSQGQGADNYGYTF	TGCGCCAGCAGCCAGGGACAGGGGGCAGATAACTATGGCTACACCTTC
TRBV11-2	TRBJ2-6	.	TRBD1	CASSLWTGAGANVLTF	TGTGCCAGCAGCTTATGGACAGGGGCCGGGGCCAACGTCCTGACTTTC
TRBV4-2	TRBJ2-2	.	.	CASSQESSGELFF	TGTGCCAGCAGCCAAGAATCCTCGGGGGAGCTGTTTTTT
TRBV25-1	TRBJ1-2	.	TRBD1	CASQRQGIYGYTF	TGTGCCAGTCAACGACAGGGTATCTATGGCTACACCTTC
TRBV6-5	TRBJ2-7	.	.	CASTPSGTPYEQYF	TGTGCCAGCACCCCGTCAGGGACTCCCTACGAGCAGTACTTC
TRBV6-6	TRBJ2-1	.	TRBD2	CASSYSSGDYNEQFF	TGTGCCAGCAGTTACTCTAGCGGGGATTACAATGAGCAGTTCTTC
TRBV15	TRBJ2-3	.	.	CATSVRAGSDTQYF	TGTGCCACCAGCGTCAGGGCGGGGTCAGATACGCAGTATTTT